This TCR beta chain was sequenced for a study of control samples from healthy donors and cancer patients. Trimming pared 6 bases from V and 2 bases from J, leaving 16 bases between. The germline V gene has CDR1 MDHEN and CDR2 SYDVKM. The CDR3 runs 15 residues. Here immunoSEQ multiplex PCR was the method, and the copy in TCRdb shows in-frame clones only, minus some. The sample contains more than 75,000 clones, approximately 88% of which appear only once. Sequencing used PBMCs. The V gene is TRBV28, the J gene TRBJ1-2, with D perhaps matching TRBD1 (5 bases). The sequence was obtained from a man between 65 and 80 years old with lung cancer. The CDR3 DNA follows: TGTGCCAGCAGCCGGACGACAGCGAAGAACTATGGCTACACCTTC. Protein product: CASSRTTAKNYGYTF.